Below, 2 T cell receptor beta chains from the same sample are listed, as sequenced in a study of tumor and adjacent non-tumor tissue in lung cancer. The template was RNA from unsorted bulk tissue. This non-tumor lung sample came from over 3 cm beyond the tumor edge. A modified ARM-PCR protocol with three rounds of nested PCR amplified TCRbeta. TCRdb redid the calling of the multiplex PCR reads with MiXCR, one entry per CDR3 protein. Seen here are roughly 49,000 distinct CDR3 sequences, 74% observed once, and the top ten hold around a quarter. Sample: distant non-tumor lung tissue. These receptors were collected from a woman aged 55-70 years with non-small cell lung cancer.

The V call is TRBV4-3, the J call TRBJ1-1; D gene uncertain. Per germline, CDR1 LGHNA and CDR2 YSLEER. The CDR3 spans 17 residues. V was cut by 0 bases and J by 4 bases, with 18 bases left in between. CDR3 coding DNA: TGCGCCAGCAGCCAAGATGTGATGGGGTCCCTAGGCACTGAAGCTTTCTTT. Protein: CASSQDVMGSLGTEAFF.

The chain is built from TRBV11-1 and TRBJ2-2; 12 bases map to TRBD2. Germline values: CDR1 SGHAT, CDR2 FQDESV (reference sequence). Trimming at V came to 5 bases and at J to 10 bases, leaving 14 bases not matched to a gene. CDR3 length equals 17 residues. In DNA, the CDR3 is TGTGCCAGCAGCCCGCGACTAGCGGGAGAATACACTGCGGAGCTGTTTTTT. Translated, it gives CASSPRLAGEYTAELFF.